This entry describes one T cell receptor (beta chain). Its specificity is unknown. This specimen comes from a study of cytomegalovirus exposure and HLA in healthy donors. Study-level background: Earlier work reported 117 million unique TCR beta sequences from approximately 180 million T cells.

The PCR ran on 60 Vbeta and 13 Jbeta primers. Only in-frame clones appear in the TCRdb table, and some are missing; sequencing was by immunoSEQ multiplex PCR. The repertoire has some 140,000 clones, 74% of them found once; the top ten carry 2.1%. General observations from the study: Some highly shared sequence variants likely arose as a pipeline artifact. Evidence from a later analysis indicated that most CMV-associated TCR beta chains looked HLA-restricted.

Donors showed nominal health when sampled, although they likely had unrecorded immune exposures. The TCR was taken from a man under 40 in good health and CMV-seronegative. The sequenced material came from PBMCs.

Here the CDR3 reads CASSFDRVRGNEQFF. For the CDR3, the DNA is TGCGCCAGCAGCTTCGACAGGGTCAGGGGGAATGAGCAGTTCTTC. This chain joins TRBV5-1 and TRBJ2-1; 7 bases fit TRBD1. J was trimmed by 7 bases and V by 2 bases; bases with no gene match: 9. Germline V CDR1 and CDR2: SGHRS, YFSETQ. CDR3 length equals 15 residues.